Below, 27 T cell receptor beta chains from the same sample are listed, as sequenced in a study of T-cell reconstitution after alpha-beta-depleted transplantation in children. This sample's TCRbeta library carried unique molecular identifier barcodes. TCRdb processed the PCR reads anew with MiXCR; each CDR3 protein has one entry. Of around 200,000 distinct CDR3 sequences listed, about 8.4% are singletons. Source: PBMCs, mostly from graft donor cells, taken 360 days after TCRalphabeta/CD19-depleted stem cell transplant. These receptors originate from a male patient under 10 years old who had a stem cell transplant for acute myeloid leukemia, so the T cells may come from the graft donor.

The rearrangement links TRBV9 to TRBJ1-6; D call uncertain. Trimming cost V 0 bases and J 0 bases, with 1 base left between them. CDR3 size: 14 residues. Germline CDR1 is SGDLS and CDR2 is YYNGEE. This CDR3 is CASSVGSYNSPLHF. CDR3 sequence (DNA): TGTGCCAGCAGCGTAGGCTCCTATAATTCACCCCTCCACTTT.

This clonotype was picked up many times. The CDR3 DNA reads TGTGCCATCAGTGATCCTCGTCGGGACCAAACTGAAGCTTTCTTT. Its protein is CAISDPRRDQTEAFF. This chain uses TRBV10-3 with TRBJ1-1; TRBD1 might be the D (5 bases). Trimming shortened V by 3 bases and J by 5 bases, and 16 bases separated the two germline ends. Per germline, CDR1 ENHRY and CDR2 SYGVKD. The CDR3 runs to 15 residues.

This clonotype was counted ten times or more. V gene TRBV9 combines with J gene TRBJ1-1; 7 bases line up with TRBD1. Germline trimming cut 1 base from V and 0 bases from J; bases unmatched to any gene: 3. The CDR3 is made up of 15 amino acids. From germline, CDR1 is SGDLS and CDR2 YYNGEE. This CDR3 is CASSVQGQMNTEAFF. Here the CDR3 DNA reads TGTGCCAGCAGCGTACAGGGACAGATGAACACTGAAGCTTTCTTT.

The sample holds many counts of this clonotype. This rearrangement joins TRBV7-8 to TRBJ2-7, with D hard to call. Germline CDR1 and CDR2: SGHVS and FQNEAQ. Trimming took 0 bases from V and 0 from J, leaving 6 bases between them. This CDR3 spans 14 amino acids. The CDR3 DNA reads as TGTGCCAGCAGCTTAGCCTGGAGCTCCTACGAGCAGTACGTC. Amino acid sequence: CASSLAWSSYEQYV.

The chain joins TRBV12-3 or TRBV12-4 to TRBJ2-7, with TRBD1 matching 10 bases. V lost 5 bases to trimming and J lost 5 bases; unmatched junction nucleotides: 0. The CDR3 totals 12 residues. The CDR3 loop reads CASSGTGDEQYV. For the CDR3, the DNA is TGTGCCAGCAGTGGGACAGGGGACGAGCAGTACGTC.

This CDR3 is CAIGQLNYGYTF. The CDR3 bases are TGTGCCATAGGACAGCTCAACTATGGCTACACCTTC. This chain connects TRBV10-3 to TRBJ1-2; TRBD1 might be the D (6 bases). This CDR3 comprises 12 residues. Per germline, CDR1 ENHRY and CDR2 SYGVKD. Trimming stripped 9 bases from V and 2 bases from J, with 10 bases between.

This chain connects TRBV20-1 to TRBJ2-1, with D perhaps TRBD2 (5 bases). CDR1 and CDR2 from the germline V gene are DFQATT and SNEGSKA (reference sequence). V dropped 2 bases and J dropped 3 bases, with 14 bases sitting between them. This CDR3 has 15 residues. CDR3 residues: CSARTLAPYYNEQFF. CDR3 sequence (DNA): TGCAGTGCTAGAACTCTAGCCCCTTACTACAATGAGCAGTTCTTC.

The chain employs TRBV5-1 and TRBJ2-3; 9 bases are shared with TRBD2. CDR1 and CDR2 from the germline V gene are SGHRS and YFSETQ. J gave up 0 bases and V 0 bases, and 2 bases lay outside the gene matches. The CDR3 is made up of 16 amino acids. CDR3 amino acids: CASSLVLAGSTDTQYF. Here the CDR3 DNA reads TGCGCCAGCAGCTTGGTGCTAGCGGGGAGCACAGATACGCAGTATTTT. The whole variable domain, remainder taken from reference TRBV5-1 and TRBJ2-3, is KAGVTQTPRYLIKTRGQQVTLSCSPISGHRSVSWYQQTPGQGLQFLFEYFSETQRNKGNFPGRFSGRQFSNSRSEMNVSTLELGDSALYLCASSLVLAGSTDTQYFGPGTRLTVL.

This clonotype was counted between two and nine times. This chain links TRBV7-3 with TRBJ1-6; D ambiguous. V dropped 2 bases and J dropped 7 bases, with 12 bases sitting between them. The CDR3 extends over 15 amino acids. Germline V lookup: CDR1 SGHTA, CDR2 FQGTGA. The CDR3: CASSLLGMGNSPLHF. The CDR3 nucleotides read TGTGCCAGCAGCTTACTGGGGATGGGGAATTCACCCCTCCACTTT.

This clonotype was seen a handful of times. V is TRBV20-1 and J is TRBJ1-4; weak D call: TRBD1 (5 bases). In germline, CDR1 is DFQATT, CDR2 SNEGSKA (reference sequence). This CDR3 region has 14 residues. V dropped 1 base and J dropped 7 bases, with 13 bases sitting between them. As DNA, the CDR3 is TGCAGTGCTAGAGGCCCGGACACATCTGAAAAACTGTTTTTT. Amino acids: CSARGPDTSEKLFF.

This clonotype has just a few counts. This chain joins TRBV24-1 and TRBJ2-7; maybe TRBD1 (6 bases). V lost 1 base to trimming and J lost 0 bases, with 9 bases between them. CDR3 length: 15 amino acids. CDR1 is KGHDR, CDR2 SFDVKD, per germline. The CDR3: CATSDFGQSSYEQYV. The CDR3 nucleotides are TGTGCCACCAGTGATTTCGGACAGAGCTCCTACGAGCAGTACGTC.

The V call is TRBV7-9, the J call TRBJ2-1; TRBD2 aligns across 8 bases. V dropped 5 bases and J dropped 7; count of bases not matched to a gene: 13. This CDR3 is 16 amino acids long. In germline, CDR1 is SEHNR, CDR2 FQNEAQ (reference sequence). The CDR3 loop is CASSPGLEGVRNEQFF. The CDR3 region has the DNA TGTGCCAGCAGCCCGGGACTAGAGGGGGTCAGGAATGAGCAGTTCTTC. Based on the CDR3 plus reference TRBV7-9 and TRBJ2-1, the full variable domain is DTGVSQNPRHKITKRGQNVTFRCDPISEHNRLYWYRQTLGQGPEFLTYFQNEAQLEKSRLLSDRFSAERPKGSFSTLEIQRTEQGDSAMYLCASSPGLEGVRNEQFFGPGTRLTVL.

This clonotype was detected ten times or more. The CDR3 loop is CASRFGQAGSGELFF. For the CDR3, the DNA is TGCGCCAGCAGATTCGGACAGGCTGGTTCCGGGGAGCTGTTTTTT. The V and J genes are TRBV5-1 and TRBJ2-2; 7 positions agree with TRBD1. Germline CDR1 reads SGHRS; CDR2 reads YFSETQ. V dropped 5 bases and J dropped 6; count of bases not matched to a gene: 10. The CDR3 loop spans 15 amino acids.

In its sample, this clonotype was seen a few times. CDR3 sequence reads: CASTGYGYTF. The CDR3 DNA follows: TGTGCCAGTACAGGGTATGGCTACACCTTC. This chain joins TRBV19 and TRBJ1-2; D perhaps matches TRBD1 (5 bases). V lost 7 bases and J lost 5, with 5 bases in between. Germline V gene lookup returns CDR1 LNHDA and CDR2 SQIVND (reference sequence). The CDR3 has 10 amino acids.

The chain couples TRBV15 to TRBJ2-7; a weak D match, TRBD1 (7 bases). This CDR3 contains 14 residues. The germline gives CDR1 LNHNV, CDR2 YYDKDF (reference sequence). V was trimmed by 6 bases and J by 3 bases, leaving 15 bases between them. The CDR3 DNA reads TGTGCCACCAGTCGACAGGGCGGGATCTACGAGCAGTACTTC. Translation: CATSRQGGIYEQYF.

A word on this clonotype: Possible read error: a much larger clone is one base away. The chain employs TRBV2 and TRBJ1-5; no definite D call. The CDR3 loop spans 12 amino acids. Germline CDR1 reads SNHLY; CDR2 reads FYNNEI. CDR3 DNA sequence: TGTTCCAGCAGTGGAGGGAATTCTCCCCAGCATTTT. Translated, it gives CSSSGGNSPQHF.

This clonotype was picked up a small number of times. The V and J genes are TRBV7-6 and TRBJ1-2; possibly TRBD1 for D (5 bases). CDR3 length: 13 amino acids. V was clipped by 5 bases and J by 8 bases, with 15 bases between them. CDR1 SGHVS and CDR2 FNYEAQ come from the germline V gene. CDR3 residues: CASSGTPGRGYTF. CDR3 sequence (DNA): TGTGCCAGCAGCGGTACCCCGGGACGCGGCTACACCTTC.

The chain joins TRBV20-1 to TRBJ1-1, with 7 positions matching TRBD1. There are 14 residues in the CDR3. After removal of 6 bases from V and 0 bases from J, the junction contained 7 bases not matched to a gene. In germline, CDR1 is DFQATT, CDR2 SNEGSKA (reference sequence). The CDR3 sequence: CSAGNRGMNTEAFF. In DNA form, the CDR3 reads TGCAGTGCGGGGAACAGGGGTATGAACACTGAAGCTTTCTTT.

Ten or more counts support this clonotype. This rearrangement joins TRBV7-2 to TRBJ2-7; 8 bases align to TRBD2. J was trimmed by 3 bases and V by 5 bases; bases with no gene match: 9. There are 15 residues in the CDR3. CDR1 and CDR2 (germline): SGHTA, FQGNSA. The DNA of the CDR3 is TGTGCCAGCAGCGCCTGGACTAGCAGAAGCTACGAGCAGTACTTC. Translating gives CASSAWTSRSYEQYF. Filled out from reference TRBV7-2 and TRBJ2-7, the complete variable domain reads GAGVSQSPSNKVTEKGKDVELRCDPISGHTALYWYRQSLGQGLEFLIYFQGNSAPDKSGLPSDRFSAERTGGSVSTLTIQRTQQEDSAVYLCASSAWTSRSYEQYFGPGTRLTVT.

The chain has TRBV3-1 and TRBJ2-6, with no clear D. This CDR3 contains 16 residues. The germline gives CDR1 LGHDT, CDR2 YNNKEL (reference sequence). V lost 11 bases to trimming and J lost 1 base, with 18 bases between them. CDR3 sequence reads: CASSGVILSGANVLTF. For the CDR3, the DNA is TGTGCCTCAAGTGGGGTCATCTTATCTGGGGCCAACGTCCTGACTTTC.

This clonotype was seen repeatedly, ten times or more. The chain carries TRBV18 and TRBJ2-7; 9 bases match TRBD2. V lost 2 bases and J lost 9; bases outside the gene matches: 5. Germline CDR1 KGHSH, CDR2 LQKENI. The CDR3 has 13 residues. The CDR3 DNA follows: TGTGCCAGCTCACCAAGGGCGGGAGGGATGCAGTACTTC. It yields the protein CASSPRAGGMQYF.

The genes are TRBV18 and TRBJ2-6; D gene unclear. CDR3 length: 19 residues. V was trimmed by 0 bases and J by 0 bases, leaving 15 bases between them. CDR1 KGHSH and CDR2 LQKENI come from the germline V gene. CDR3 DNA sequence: TGTGCCAGCTCACCACCGACGGCTAAGATGACCTCTGGGGCCAACGTCCTGACTTTC. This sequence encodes CASSPPTAKMTSGANVLTF.

The CDR3 sequence: CASSYSSGQGGPEQYV. The DNA of the CDR3 is TGTGCCAGCAGTTACTCGAGTGGACAGGGAGGACCCGAGCAGTACGTC. The V call is TRBV6-5, the J call TRBJ2-7, with 8 bases aligning to TRBD1. This CDR3 has 16 amino acids. Germline V CDR1 and CDR2: MNHEY, SVGAGI. V lost 0 bases and J lost 6; bases outside the gene matches: 10.

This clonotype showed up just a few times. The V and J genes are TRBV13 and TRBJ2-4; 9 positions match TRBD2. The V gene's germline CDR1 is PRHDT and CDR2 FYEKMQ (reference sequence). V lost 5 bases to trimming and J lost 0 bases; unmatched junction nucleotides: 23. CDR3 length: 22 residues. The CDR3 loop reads CASSTLSPLSSGSLLAKNIQYF. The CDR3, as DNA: TGTGCCAGCAGCACATTGTCCCCCTTAAGTAGCGGGAGCCTACTAGCCAAAAACATTCAGTACTTC.

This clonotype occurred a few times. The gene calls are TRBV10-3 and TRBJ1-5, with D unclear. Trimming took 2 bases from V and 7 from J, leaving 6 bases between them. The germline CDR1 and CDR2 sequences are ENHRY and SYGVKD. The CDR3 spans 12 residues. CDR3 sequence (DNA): TGTGCCATCAGTGAGGGAGTACAGCCCCAGCATTTT. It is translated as CAISEGVQPQHF.

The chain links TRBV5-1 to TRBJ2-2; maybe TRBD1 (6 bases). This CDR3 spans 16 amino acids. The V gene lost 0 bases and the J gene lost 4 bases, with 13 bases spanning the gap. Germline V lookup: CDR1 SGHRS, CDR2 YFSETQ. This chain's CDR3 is CASSLAGRGPTGELFF. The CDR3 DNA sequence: TGCGCCAGCAGCTTGGCTGGCAGGGGCCCCACCGGGGAGCTGTTTTTT. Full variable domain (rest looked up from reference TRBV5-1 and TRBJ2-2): KAGVTQTPRYLIKTRGQQVTLSCSPISGHRSVSWYQQTPGQGLQFLFEYFSETQRNKGNFPGRFSGRQFSNSRSEMNVSTLELGDSALYLCASSLAGRGPTGELFFGEGSRLTVL.

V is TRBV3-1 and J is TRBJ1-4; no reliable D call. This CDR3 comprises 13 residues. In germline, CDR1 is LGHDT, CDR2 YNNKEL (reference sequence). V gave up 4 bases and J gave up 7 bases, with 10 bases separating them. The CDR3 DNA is TGTGCCAGCAGCCCGCTATATTCTGAAAAACTGTTTTTT. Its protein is CASSPLYSEKLFF.